Below are 30 T cell receptor beta chains sequenced from a single sample in a study of blood T cell repertoires in COVID-19. Only in-frame clones appear in the TCRdb table, and some are missing; sequencing was by immunoSEQ multiplex PCR. The data show a few hundred thousand clones, around 82% seen once. Sequencing was performed on peripheral blood. The receptors come from a human donor in a cohort sampled during active COVID-19.

V is TRBV7-6 and J is TRBJ2-1; 7 bases line up with TRBD2. V shed 2 bases, J shed 7 bases, and the junction held 17 bases outside the gene matches. Germline CDR1 reads SGHVS; CDR2 reads FNYEAQ. There are 18 residues in the CDR3. The CDR3 DNA reads TGTGCCAGCAGCTTAATTCCCCGTGGCGGGGGTAGGCGAAATGAGCAGTTCTTC. It specifies CASSLIPRGGGRRNEQFF.

This chain connects TRBV4-1 to TRBJ1-3; 7 bases line up with TRBD1. The ends lost 4 bases at V and 0 bases at J; junction bases unmatched: 3. This CDR3 is 15 amino acids long. CDR1 and CDR2 (germline): MGHRA, YSYEKL. Here the CDR3 reads CASSPTGFSGNTIYF. The CDR3 DNA reads TGCGCCAGCAGCCCGACAGGGTTCTCTGGAAACACCATATATTTT.

The V call is TRBV5-1, the J call TRBJ2-5; perhaps TRBD1 as D (5 bases). From germline, CDR1 is SGHRS and CDR2 YFSETQ. Trimming stripped 4 bases from V and 2 bases from J, with 9 bases between. The length of the CDR3 is 13 residues. The CDR3 bases are TGCGCCAGCAGCCAGGGCAGACAAGAGACCCAGTACTTC. This codes for CASSQGRQETQYF.

This chain connects TRBV24-1 to TRBJ1-2; D ambiguous. Per germline, CDR1 KGHDR and CDR2 SFDVKD. The ends were cut back, 3 bases at V and 6 bases at J, with 10 bases in the middle. The CDR3 extends over 13 amino acids. The CDR3 loop is CATSDPGIDGYTF. CDR3 DNA: TGTGCCACCAGTGATCCCGGGATCGATGGCTACACCTTC.

The V gene is TRBV18, the J gene TRBJ1-2; 7 bases map to TRBD1. This CDR3 comprises 14 residues. The germline V gene has CDR1 KGHSH and CDR2 LQKENI. The junction had 14 bases not matched to a gene; V was cut back by 3 bases and J by 13 bases. CDR3 amino acids: CASSPMGQQAQVTF. DNA of the CDR3: TGTGCCAGCTCACCTATGGGACAGCAGGCTCAGGTCACCTTC. Filled out from reference TRBV18 and TRBJ1-2, the complete variable domain reads NAGVMQNPRHLVRRRGQEARLRCSPMKGHSHVYWYRQLPEEGLKFMVYLQKENIIDESGMPKERFSAEFPKEGPSILRIQQVVRGDSAAYFCASSPMGQQAQVTFGSGTRLTVV.

Ten or more counts support this clone. The rearrangement joins TRBV5-1 to TRBJ2-1; TRBD1 aligns across 9 bases. CDR1 is SGHRS and CDR2 is YFSETQ in the germline V gene. The CDR3 has 15 amino acids. The trim removed 4 bases at V and 6 bases at J, leaving 8 bases unmatched. The CDR3 is CASSEGQGHVNEQFF. Written as DNA, the CDR3 is TGCGCCAGCAGCGAGGGACAGGGTCACGTCAATGAGCAGTTCTTC.

In its sample, this clone was seen once. This chain links TRBV9 with TRBJ2-3, with D perhaps matching TRBD2 (6 bases). V was cut by 3 bases and J by 6 bases, with 14 bases left in between. This CDR3 is built from 14 residues. Germline CDR1 is SGDLS and CDR2 is YYNGEE. In DNA form, the CDR3 reads TGTGCCAGCAGCGAGGGACTTGGGGAGGATACGCAGTATTTT. Translated, it gives CASSEGLGEDTQYF.

This clone was detected a few times. The chain couples TRBV29-1 to TRBJ2-5, with TRBD1 matching over 11 bases. The V gene end was trimmed by 6 bases and the J gene end by 4 bases; junction bases not matched to a gene: 4. The V gene's germline CDR1 is SQVTM and CDR2 ANQGSEA. The CDR3 runs 13 residues. This CDR3 is CSVGQGARETQYF. DNA of the CDR3: TGCAGCGTCGGACAGGGGGCCCGAGAGACCCAGTACTTC. Together with reference TRBV29-1 and TRBJ2-5, the CDR3 gives the full variable domain: SAVISQKPSRDICQRGTSLTIQCQVDSQVTMMFWYRQQPGQSLTLIATANQGSEATYESGFVIDKFPISRPNLTFSTLTVSNMSPEDSSIYLCSVGQGARETQYFGPGTRLLVL.

The chain uses TRBV6-2 or TRBV6-3 and TRBJ1-2; weak D call: TRBD1 (5 bases). Trimming pared 6 bases from V and 4 bases from J, leaving 18 bases between. The CDR3 has 15 amino acids. Germline lookup yields CDR1 MNHEY and CDR2 SVGEGT. The CDR3 loop is CASSLGSGGIYGYTF. Here the CDR3 DNA reads TGTGCCAGCAGCCTGGGGTCCGGGGGGATCTATGGCTACACCTTC.

This clone has a handful of counts. The chain couples TRBV5-4 to TRBJ2-1, with TRBD1 identical over 7 bases. V lost 5 bases to trimming and J lost 10 bases; unmatched junction nucleotides: 15. The CDR3 covers 15 residues. Germline CDR1 reads SGHNT; CDR2 reads YYREEE (reference sequence). The CDR3 spells CASSKQGDAIQEQFF. CDR3 DNA: TGTGCCAGCAGTAAGCAGGGGGACGCGATTCAGGAGCAGTTCTTC.

The chain links TRBV4-2 to TRBJ1-2, with TRBD1 matching over 8 bases. Germline CDR1 reads LGHNA; CDR2 reads YNFKEQ. Trimming cost V 0 bases and J 2 bases; bases outside gene matches: 5. The CDR3 consists of 16 residues. CDR3 residues: CASSQDGAGGNYGYTF. The CDR3 region has the DNA TGTGCCAGCAGCCAAGATGGTGCAGGGGGCAACTATGGCTACACCTTC.

The chain employs TRBV7-9 and TRBJ2-7; 13 bases are shared with TRBD2. J was trimmed by 4 bases and V by 6 bases; bases with no gene match: 6. CDR1 SEHNR and CDR2 FQNEAQ come from the germline V gene (reference sequence). The CDR3 consists of 15 residues. In nucleotides, the CDR3 is TGTGCCAGCAGTTACGGGACTAGCGGGGAATACGAGCAGTACTTC. This translates into CASSYGTSGEYEQYF.

The genes are TRBV29-1 and TRBJ2-2; D is undetermined. CDR3 length: 11 residues. The ends were cut back, 3 bases at V and 7 bases at J, with 6 bases in the middle. Germline V gene lookup returns CDR1 SQVTM and CDR2 ANQGSEA. CDR3: CSVDRSGELFF. Here the CDR3 DNA reads TGCAGCGTTGATAGGAGCGGGGAGCTGTTTTTT.

V and J are TRBV29-1 and TRBJ1-5, with 8 bases lining up with TRBD1. Per germline, CDR1 SQVTM and CDR2 ANQGSEA. J gave up 1 base and V 5 bases, and 4 bases lay outside the gene matches. The length of the CDR3 is 14 residues. The CDR3 coding sequence is TGCAGCGTTCAGCAGGGGGCCAGCAATCAGCCCCAGCATTTT. Residues: CSVQQGASNQPQHF.

The rearrangement joins TRBV6-6 to TRBJ1-1, with D perhaps matching TRBD1 (5 bases). CDR3 length: 14 amino acids. Trimming removed 3 bases from V and 12 bases from J, with 20 bases in between. CDR1 MNHNY and CDR2 SVGAGI come from the germline V gene (reference sequence). The CDR3 nucleotides read TGTGCCAGCAGTTATGGGCAGGGTTTCCGAATGCCTTTCTTT. Protein sequence: CASSYGQGFRMPFF.

V usage is TRBV6-6 and J usage is TRBJ2-7; D ambiguous. The V gene lost 10 bases and the J gene lost 3 bases, with 4 bases spanning the gap. The CDR3 is 9 amino acids. Germline CDR1 reads MNHNY; CDR2 reads SVGAGI (reference sequence). The CDR3 loop is CATYYEQYF. The DNA of the CDR3 is TGTGCCACCTACTACGAGCAGTACTTC.

This chain joins TRBV5-6 and TRBJ2-2; D is perhaps TRBD1 (5 bases). V shed 4 bases and J shed 1 base, with 8 bases lying between them. CDR3 length: 14 amino acids. From germline, CDR1 is SGHDT and CDR2 YYEEEE. CDR3 sequence reads: CASSPTVNTGELFF. The CDR3 nucleotides are TGTGCCAGCAGCCCGACAGTGAACACCGGGGAGCTGTTTTTT.

The CDR3 DNA is TGTGCCAGCAAGCAGGGTGGGTATGGCTACACCTTC. Its translation: CASKQGGYGYTF. J is TRBJ1-2 and V is TRBV28; D is perhaps TRBD1 (5 bases). Germline V lookup: CDR1 MDHEN, CDR2 SYDVKM. V gave up 7 bases and J gave up 5 bases, with 11 bases separating them. The CDR3 runs to 12 residues.

The table lists this clone with a count of one. The rearrangement uses TRBV4-1 and TRBJ1-5, with D perhaps TRBD1 (6 bases). The CDR3 totals 17 residues. CDR1 is MGHRA, CDR2 YSYEKL, per germline. V lost 1 base and J 4 bases, leaving 17 bases between the germline ends. The CDR3 loop reads CASSQGGGTGLNQPQHF. DNA for the CDR3: TGCGCCAGCAGCCAAGGAGGGGGTACAGGACTTAATCAGCCCCAGCATTTT.

V usage is TRBV23-1 and J usage is TRBJ2-7, with 11 bases that match TRBD1. TRBV23-1 is classed as an ORF, of uncertain function. V lost 4 bases to trimming and J lost 3 bases; unmatched junction nucleotides: 2. The CDR3 extends over 14 amino acids. CDR3 sequence (DNA): TGCGCCAGCAGTCGGACAGGGGGCCTCTACGAGCAGTACTTC. Translated: CASSRTGGLYEQYF.

This clone was counted once. The rearrangement uses TRBV7-2 and TRBJ2-7; weak D call: TRBD1 (6 bases). Germline V gene data show CDR1 as SGHTA and CDR2 as FQGNSA. V lost 6 bases and J lost 0, with 9 bases in between. The CDR3 is 13 residues long. CDR3 sequence (DNA): TGTGCCAGCAGATGGGACAACTCCTACGAGCAGTACTTC. It translates to CASRWDNSYEQYF. Full variable domain (missing parts from reference TRBV7-2 and TRBJ2-7): GAGVSQSPSNKVTEKGKDVELRCDPISGHTALYWYRQSLGQGLEFLIYFQGNSAPDKSGLPSDRFSAERTGGSVSTLTIQRTQQEDSAVYLCASRWDNSYEQYFGPGTRLTVT.

The chain links TRBV4-2 to TRBJ1-1, with TRBD1 identical over 10 bases. V shed 4 bases and J 3 bases; nucleotides not matched to a gene: 5. The CDR3 consists of 15 residues. The germline V gene has CDR1 LGHNA and CDR2 YNFKEQ. In DNA, the CDR3 is TGTGCCAGCAGCCCATCCGGGACAGGGGACACTGAAGCTTTCTTT. Residues: CASSPSGTGDTEAFF.

The chain carries TRBV7-8 and TRBJ2-1; possible D gene TRBD2, 5 bases. Trimming removed 2 bases from V and 2 bases from J, with 10 bases in between. Germline V gene sequence: CDR1 SGHVS, CDR2 FQNEAQ. The CDR3 is made up of 15 amino acids. CDR3 bases: TGTGCCAGCAGCTTAAGAGACTACCCCTACAATGAGCAGTTCTTC. Translated, it gives CASSLRDYPYNEQFF.

The J gene is TRBJ2-3, the V gene TRBV6-2 or TRBV6-3, with 9 bases lining up with TRBD2. The germline V gene has CDR1 MNHEY and CDR2 SVGEGT. The ends lost 2 bases at V and 5 bases at J; junction bases unmatched: 8. The CDR3 spans 16 residues. The chain's CDR3 is CASSYPIGAGGDTQYF. CDR3 nucleotide sequence: TGTGCCAGCAGTTACCCTATAGGAGCGGGGGGAGATACGCAGTATTTT.

The chain links TRBV28 to TRBJ2-1, with 7 bases identical to TRBD1. Germline CDR1 and CDR2: MDHEN and SYDVKM. CDR3 length: 12 residues. With 5 bases clipped from V and 10 bases from J, the junction kept 5 bases outside the gene matches. CDR3 nucleotide sequence: TGTGCCAGCAGTACGCCGGGACAGGAGCAGTTCTTC. This sequence encodes CASSTPGQEQFF. Full variable domain (rest looked up from reference TRBV28 and TRBJ2-1): DVKVTQSSRYLVKRTGEKVFLECVQDMDHENMFWYRQDPGLGLRLIYFSYDVKMKEKGDIPEGYSVSREKKERFSLILESASTNQTSMYLCASSTPGQEQFFGPGTRLTVL.

The V gene is TRBV2, the J gene TRBJ2-2; 13 bases agree with TRBD2. The V and J ends lost 6 bases and 7 bases, in that order; junction bases with no gene match: 8. Germline CDR1 and CDR2: SNHLY and FYNNEI. The CDR3 has 16 amino acids. The CDR3 reads CASSVTSGRAVGELFF. In DNA, the CDR3 is TGTGCCAGCAGCGTCACTAGCGGGAGGGCCGTCGGGGAGCTGTTTTTT.

The chain links TRBV3-1 (or the pseudogene TRBV3-2) to TRBJ1-1; D gene unclear. This CDR3 is built from 12 residues. The germline V gene encodes CDR1 LGHDT and CDR2 YNNKEL (reference sequence). Deletions cut 1 base from V and 5 bases from J, with 5 bases between. The CDR3 nucleotides are TGTGCCAGCAGCCAAGTGGAGACTGAAGCTTTCTTT. Protein sequence: CASSQVETEAFF.

The CDR3 DNA follows: TGTGCCAGCAGTGCGTTAGCGGGGTTGATCGGGGAGCTGTTTTTT. It specifies CASSALAGLIGELFF. The V and J genes are TRBV2 and TRBJ2-2; 8 bases agree with TRBD2. This CDR3 spans 15 amino acids. V was clipped by 4 bases and J by 7 bases; unmatched bases: 8. Germline V gives CDR1 SNHLY, CDR2 FYNNEI. The full variable domain, rest sourced from reference TRBV2 and TRBJ2-2, is EPEVTQTPSHQVTQMGQEVILRCVPISNHLYFYWYRQILGQKVEFLVSFYNNEISEKSEIFDDQFSVERPDGSNFTLKIRSTKLEDSAMYFCASSALAGLIGELFFGEGSRLTVL.

J is TRBJ1-2 and V is TRBV6-5; 8 bases line up with TRBD1. The CDR3 covers 16 residues. Germline lookup yields CDR1 MNHEY and CDR2 SVGAGI. The V gene end was trimmed by 0 bases and the J gene end by 4 bases; junction bases not matched to a gene: 7. CDR3 bases: TGTGCCAGCAGTTACTCTCCAGGGGGCGTAAGCTATGGCTACACCTTC. Residues: CASSYSPGGVSYGYTF.

In its sample, this clone was seen once. The V call is TRBV10-3, the J call TRBJ2-7; 8 positions match TRBD1. Germline V gene sequence: CDR1 ENHRY, CDR2 SYGVKD. The trim removed 3 bases at V and 5 bases at J, leaving 12 bases unmatched. CDR3 size: 16 residues. The CDR3 nucleotides read TGTGCCATCAGTGACCCCGGACAGGGTGGTCATGACGAGCAGTACTTC. It yields the protein CAISDPGQGGHDEQYF.